The source of this TCR beta chain is a study of control samples from healthy donors and cancer patients. TCRdb keeps only in-frame clones here, not all; method: immunoSEQ multiplex PCR. In the table there are roughly 170,000 clones, around 90% of which are singletons. Germline CDR1 is ENHRY and CDR2 is SYGVKD. This CDR3 has 15 residues. Trimming removed 4 bases from V and 4 bases from J; junction bases left unmatched: 8. The chain employs TRBV10-3 and TRBJ2-7, with 9 positions matching TRBD1. The sequenced material came from blood. This clonotype was obtained from a woman between 40 and 50 years old in good health. CDR3 in DNA: TGTGCCATCAGTGGAACCGGGACAGGGAATTACGAGCAGTACTTC. Its protein product is CAISGTGTGNYEQYF.